These 27 T cell receptor beta chains were sequenced from one sample in a study of T cell repertoires in cytomegalovirus infection. Each CDR3 protein is one row after TCRdb ran MiXCR on the reads. The repertoire includes approximately 270,000 distinct CDR3 sequences, about 20% of them detected once, and about 20% sits in the top ten. These receptors' targets are unknown. The sequences come from cultured PBMCs, collected from culture after CMV antigen stimulation. All receptors come from a human donor in good health (CMV status not recorded). Some clones in this sample may be carry-over from other donors' samples.

This chain links TRBV12-5 with TRBJ2-3; D perhaps matches TRBD2 (5 bases). Trimming removed 3 bases from V and 1 base from J, with 11 bases in between. Germline V CDR1 and CDR2: LGHNT, FRNRAP. The CDR3 is 15 residues long. CDR3 nucleotides: TGTGCTAGTGGTTTCCCCTTGCGGGGCACAGATACGCAGTATTTT. Protein: CASGFPLRGTDTQYF.

The sample holds a few counts of this clonotype. The chain carries TRBV6-2 or TRBV6-3 and TRBJ2-7, with D perhaps matching TRBD2 (6 bases). Germline V lookup: CDR1 MNHEY, CDR2 SVGEGT. V shed 0 bases and J shed 3 bases, with 15 bases lying between them. CDR3 length: 16 amino acids. The CDR3 region has the DNA TGTGCCAGCAGTTACTCGTCGGGGAGGAATGTCTACGAGCAGTACTTC. Residues: CASSYSSGRNVYEQYF.

Only a few counts were recorded for this clonotype. This rearrangement joins TRBV5-4 to TRBJ2-2; D remains ambiguous. This CDR3 has 16 amino acids. V lost 5 bases and J lost 5, with 19 bases in between. Per the germline V gene, CDR1 is SGHNT and CDR2 is YYREEE (reference sequence). The CDR3: CASSRFPPGQTGELFF. In nucleotides, the CDR3 is TGTGCCAGCAGTCGTTTTCCTCCAGGTCAGACCGGGGAGCTGTTTTTT.

The V gene is TRBV20-1, the J gene TRBJ1-2; maybe TRBD1 (6 bases). CDR1 is DFQATT, CDR2 SNEGSKA, per germline (reference sequence). V was cut by 5 bases and J by 3 bases, with 10 bases left in between. This CDR3 contains 12 residues. The CDR3 bases are TGCAGTGCTGCAGGGGCCGACTATGGCTACACCTTC. This encodes CSAAGADYGYTF.

V usage is TRBV23-1 and J usage is TRBJ1-5; D is undetermined. TRBV23-1 is sorted into the ORF group, with uncertain function. The V end was cut by 7 bases, the J end by 9 bases, with 19 bases between. The length of the CDR3 is 14 residues. The CDR3 nucleotides read TGCGCCAGCAACAATCCTAATGGTCTTCCGCCCCAGCATTTT. This encodes CASNNPNGLPPQHF.

The chain couples TRBV12-3 or TRBV12-4 to TRBJ2-1, with D perhaps TRBD2 (5 bases). V lost 1 base and J 6 bases, leaving 10 bases between the germline ends. The CDR3 is 14 amino acids. In DNA form, the CDR3 reads TGTGCCAGCAGTTTAGATGAGGGTGCCAATGAGCAGTTCTTC. As protein: CASSLDEGANEQFF.

This chain joins TRBV28 and TRBJ2-5; perhaps TRBD1 as D (5 bases). There are 12 residues in the CDR3. Germline CDR1 and CDR2: MDHEN and SYDVKM. V lost 4 bases, J lost 5 bases, and 8 bases lay in between. CDR3 sequence (DNA): TGTGCCAGCAGTTCAGACAGTGAGACCCAGTACTTC. It is translated as CASSSDSETQYF.

This clonotype has ten or more counts. The rearrangement uses TRBV7-2 and TRBJ2-1; 7 nucleotides agree with TRBD2. CDR1 is SGHTA, CDR2 FQGNSA, per germline. The J segment lost 7 bases and the V segment lost 5 bases, leaving 11 bases of the junction unmatched. CDR3 length: 15 amino acids. DNA of the CDR3: TGTGCCAGCAGCCGGGACTACTCCCGGGGTAATGAGCAGTTCTTC. This gives the protein CASSRDYSRGNEQFF.

The rearrangement joins TRBV24-1 to TRBJ2-2; unclear D gene. The germline gives CDR1 KGHDR, CDR2 SFDVKD. V lost 3 bases to trimming and J lost 2 bases, with 9 bases between them. This CDR3 contains 15 residues. The CDR3 coding sequence is TGTGCCACCAGTGATGCAGGATTAAACACCGGGGAGCTGTTTTTT. Translating it yields CATSDAGLNTGELFF.

This clonotype was detected only a few times. V gene TRBV27 combines with J gene TRBJ2-5; 7 bases line up with TRBD2. Germline V gene lookup returns CDR1 MNHEY and CDR2 SMNVEV (reference sequence). This CDR3 has 16 residues. V lost 4 bases, J lost 4 bases, and 12 bases stayed unmatched. The CDR3 spells CASSSRTRRLGETQYF. The CDR3 DNA follows: TGTGCCAGCAGTTCCCGGACTAGACGGTTAGGAGAGACCCAGTACTTC.

V is TRBV24-1 and J is TRBJ2-1, with a tentative D call TRBD1 (6 bases). Germline V gene sequence: CDR1 KGHDR, CDR2 SFDVKD. The CDR3 has 16 residues. V lost 4 bases, J lost 3 bases, and 15 bases lay in between. Here the CDR3 DNA reads TGTGCCACCAGTGACTCCAAGGGACAACTCTACAATGAGCAGTTCTTC. Translating gives CATSDSKGQLYNEQFF.

This clonotype was found a few times. The V and J genes are TRBV5-6 and TRBJ1-3, with D perhaps matching TRBD1 (5 bases). This CDR3 comprises 14 residues. Germline-derived CDR1 and CDR2 are SGHDT and YYEEEE. The V gene lost 4 bases and the J gene lost 8 bases, with 16 bases spanning the gap. The CDR3 region is CASSGGRLRDTIYF. In DNA form, the CDR3 reads TGTGCCAGCAGCGGGGGTAGGCTTCGGGACACCATATATTTT.

Sample share makes this clonotype medium-sized (0.01 to 0.1%). This sequence joins TRBV12-3 or TRBV12-4 and TRBJ1-1, with D uncertain. V gave up 6 bases and J gave up 5 bases, with 7 bases separating them. The CDR3 runs 11 residues. The CDR3 DNA sequence: TGTGCCAGCAGCTCCCCTACTGAAGCTTTCTTT. Its translation is CASSSPTEAFF.

V and J are TRBV23-1 and TRBJ2-4, with D perhaps assigned TRBD1 or TRBD2 (5 bases each). TRBV23-1 is labeled an ORF, and its function is uncertain. The length of the CDR3 is 17 residues. Trimming shortened V by 7 bases and J by 0 bases, and 19 bases separated the two germline ends. CDR3 in DNA: TGCGCCAGCACCCCCCCTCTCGGGACGCGAGCCAAAAACATTCAGTACTTC. Its translation: CASTPPLGTRAKNIQYF.

This clonotype showed up many times. The rearrangement joins TRBV19 to TRBJ1-2; D gene ambiguous. V shed 4 bases and J shed 1 base, with 19 bases lying between them. The CDR3 is 17 residues long. Germline V gene data show CDR1 as LNHDA and CDR2 as SQIVND (reference sequence). In nucleotides, the CDR3 is TGTGCCAGTAGTAGTGGACCGACTAACGAGCGTAACTATGGCTACACCTTC. Translation gives CASSSGPTNERNYGYTF.

The chain combines TRBV12-3 or TRBV12-4 with TRBJ1-1; perhaps TRBD1 as D (6 bases). CDR3 size: 13 residues. The V gene lost 7 bases and the J gene lost 1 base, with 10 bases spanning the gap. As DNA, the CDR3 is TGTGCCAGCAAAACACAGGGGAACACTGAAGCTTTCTTT. Translation: CASKTQGNTEAFF.

This clonotype has a count of ten or more. The J gene is TRBJ1-5, the V gene TRBV7-9; no firm D call. The CDR3 is 14 residues long. Germline CDR1 reads SEHNR; CDR2 reads FQNEAQ (reference sequence). Trimming took 5 bases from V and 2 from J, leaving 10 bases between them. The CDR3 loop is CASSNSGGNQPQHF. The DNA of the CDR3 is TGTGCCAGCAGCAACAGTGGAGGCAATCAGCCCCAGCATTTT.

In this sample, this clonotype turned up many times. The chain links TRBV4-2 to TRBJ1-2, with TRBD1 matching 10 bases. The CDR3 extends over 17 amino acids. Germline CDR1 is LGHNA and CDR2 is YNFKEQ. V lost 4 bases and J lost 10; bases outside the gene matches: 18. The CDR3 DNA reads as TGTGCCAGCAGCCGCAGCGGGACAGGGGAGGAAAATGGTGCCTACACCTTC. Protein product: CASSRSGTGEENGAYTF.

Only a few counts were recorded for this clonotype. The chain carries TRBV12-3 or TRBV12-4 and TRBJ2-1; TRBD2 agrees at 8 bases. This CDR3 comprises 13 residues. J gave up 0 bases and V 8 bases, and 0 bases lay outside the gene matches. CDR3 nucleotides: TGTGCCAGCGCGGGAGGCTCCTACAATGAGCAGTTCTTC. It encodes CASAGGSYNEQFF.

This clonotype was observed a few times. The rearrangement uses TRBV4-1 and TRBJ1-1, with unresolved D. The V gene lost 0 bases and the J gene lost 0 bases, with 8 bases spanning the gap. CDR3 size: 15 residues. The germline CDR1 and CDR2 sequences are MGHRA and YSYEKL. The CDR3 is CASSQEGALNTEAFF. In DNA, the CDR3 is TGCGCCAGCAGCCAAGAAGGAGCGTTGAACACTGAAGCTTTCTTT.

V gene TRBV28 combines with J gene TRBJ2-7; D unresolved. Trimming took 7 bases from V and 5 from J, leaving 12 bases between them. The V gene's germline CDR1 is MDHEN and CDR2 SYDVKM. The CDR3 covers 12 residues. The CDR3 here is CASKPFSDEQYF. CDR3 sequence (DNA): TGTGCCAGCAAGCCCTTCTCTGACGAGCAGTACTTC.

The V call is TRBV24-1, the J call TRBJ2-1; 8 nucleotides agree with TRBD2. The CDR3 runs to 15 residues. J gave up 11 bases and V 2 bases, and 10 bases lay outside the gene matches. Germline V CDR1 and CDR2: KGHDR, SFDVKD. CDR3 DNA: TGTGCCACCAGTGATTCCCCCTCGGGGGGGAATAAGCAGTTCTTC. This sequence encodes CATSDSPSGGNKQFF.

The V gene is TRBV19, the J gene TRBJ2-3; D is unclear. CDR1 is LNHDA and CDR2 is SQIVND in the germline V gene (reference sequence). This CDR3 comprises 16 residues. The V end lost 7 bases, the J end lost 3 bases, and 20 bases lay between the germline ends. CDR3 DNA: TGTGCCAGTACTGAAAAGCTAGGAGTCGGTACAGATACGCAGTATTTT. It codes for CASTEKLGVGTDTQYF.

This chain's CDR3 is CASSAGQGALGTQYF. CDR3 sequence (DNA): TGTGCCAGCAGCGCGGGACAGGGCGCTTTGGGGACCCAGTACTTC. The chain joins TRBV5-6 to TRBJ2-5; TRBD1 agrees at 9 bases. CDR1 and CDR2 (germline): SGHDT, YYEEEE. V shed 4 bases, J shed 7 bases, and the junction held 11 bases outside the gene matches. The CDR3 extends over 15 amino acids.

The CDR3 sequence: CASSRPASSGRAMITDTQYF. CDR3 nucleotides: TGTGCCAGCAGCCGCCCTGCTTCTAGCGGGAGGGCAATGATCACAGATACGCAGTATTTT. The chain carries TRBV7-9 and TRBJ2-3, with 12 bases fitting TRBD2. The CDR3 is made up of 20 amino acids. Germline trimming cut 5 bases from V and 2 bases from J; bases unmatched to any gene: 17. The V gene's germline CDR1 is SEHNR and CDR2 FQNEAQ (reference sequence).

This clonotype was observed at least ten times. This chain joins TRBV7-2 and TRBJ2-1; maybe TRBD1 (6 bases). CDR3 length: 15 residues. Trimming pared 5 bases from V and 8 bases from J, leaving 19 bases between. Germline V gene data show CDR1 as SGHTA and CDR2 as FQGNSA. As DNA, the CDR3 is TGTGCCAGCAGCCCCAGGGGCGTTGGTTGGGATGAGCAGTTCTTC. Its translation: CASSPRGVGWDEQFF.

In its sample, this clonotype was seen many times. The chain uses TRBV6-1 and TRBJ2-1; a possible D gene is TRBD1 (6 bases). CDR1 MNHNS and CDR2 SASEGT come from the germline V gene. Between the trimmed V and J ends, which lost 5 bases and 0 bases, there was a span of 11 bases. This CDR3 comprises 15 residues. The CDR3 DNA reads as TGTGCCAGCAGTCAAGGGGGTAGCTCCTACAATGAGCAGTTCTTC. Translation gives CASSQGGSSYNEQFF.